This passage covers 5 T cell receptor beta chains from one sample sequenced in a study of blood T cell repertoires in COVID-19. Some clones are missing from TCRdb's copy, which holds only in-frame ones; the method was immunoSEQ multiplex PCR. The sample records some 290,000 clones, roughly nine tenths being singletons. Sequencing used peripheral blood. These receptors all come from a woman in her thirties with COVID-19, enrolled during active disease.

This sequence joins TRBV19 and TRBJ2-2; 8 nucleotides align to TRBD1. The germline CDR1 and CDR2 sequences are LNHDA and SQIVND (reference sequence). CDR3 size: 15 residues. Unmatched junction bases numbered 9, after V lost 7 bases and J lost 5 bases. The CDR3: CASKRQGSITGELFF. In DNA, the CDR3 is TGTGCCAGTAAGAGACAGGGGTCGATAACCGGGGAGCTGTTTTTT.

The chain joins TRBV6-4 to TRBJ1-2, with D hard to call. V lost 6 bases and J lost 5, with 16 bases in between. The CDR3 is made up of 14 amino acids. From germline, CDR1 is MRHNA and CDR2 SNTAGT. This CDR3 reads CASSPDGGPYGYTF. CDR3 DNA sequence: TGTGCCAGCAGCCCCGACGGCGGCCCATATGGCTACACCTTC.

In its sample, this clone was seen once. The rearrangement links TRBV30 to TRBJ1-1; TRBD1 matches at 9 bases. Germline V gene data show CDR1 as GTSNPN and CDR2 as SVGIG (reference sequence). This CDR3 comprises 13 residues. The V and J ends lost 2 bases and 7 bases, in that order; junction bases with no gene match: 5. The CDR3 here is CAWSRDRESEAFF. CDR3 in DNA: TGTGCCTGGAGTAGGGACAGGGAGAGTGAAGCTTTCTTT. The full variable domain, its missing parts supplied by reference TRBV30 and TRBJ1-1, is SQTIHQWPATLVQPVGSPLSLECTVEGTSNPNLYWYRQAAGRGLQLLFYSVGIGQISSEVPQNLSASRPQDRQFILSSKKLLLSDSGFYLCAWSRDRESEAFFGQGTRLTVV.

CDR3 sequence (DNA): TGTGCCAGCCGACTAGAAGAGACCCAGTACTTC. As protein: CASRLEETQYF. The chain links TRBV2 to TRBJ2-5, with a weak D call TRBD2 (6 bases). The V and J ends lost 8 bases and 3 bases respectively, with 7 bases between them. CDR1 SNHLY and CDR2 FYNNEI come from the germline V gene. The CDR3 is made up of 11 amino acids.

The chain is built from TRBV20-1 and TRBJ2-3; D is undetermined. Germline lookup yields CDR1 DFQATT and CDR2 SNEGSKA (reference sequence). The CDR3 totals 11 residues. Trimming removed 2 bases from V and 5 bases from J, with 5 bases in between. CDR3 region: CSARTRDTQYF. The CDR3 DNA is TGCAGTGCTAGAACAAGAGATACGCAGTATTTT.